The 14 T cell receptor beta chains below were found in one sample sequenced in a study of siplizumab effects on memory and regulatory T cells. The method was immunoSEQ multiplex PCR; TCRdb's version includes in-frame clones alone and lacks a portion of them. This table holds fewer than 130,000 clones, roughly 92% found once. The material sequenced was CD4+ T cells sorted from blood. These receptor sequences come from a human donor in good health.

This clone has only one observation. The rearrangement joins TRBV12-2 to TRBJ1-5; the table's D gene call, TRBD1, was not cross checked with the DNA. TRBV12-2 is assigned pseudogene status. The CDR3 has 16 residues. CDR3 bases: TGTGCAAGTCGCTTAGACCGGGACAAGGGCAATCAGCCCCAGCATTTT. It yields the protein CASRLDRDKGNQPQHF.

This sequence joins TRBV18 and TRBJ1-5; D not resolved. The germline gives CDR1 KGHSH, CDR2 LQKENI. There are 15 residues in the CDR3. V was trimmed by 0 bases and J by 9 bases, leaving 15 bases between them. The CDR3, as DNA: TGTGCCAGCTCACCACCTGAAGGCGGAGCGGGGCCCCAGCATTTT. This translates into CASSPPEGGAGPQHF.

This chain joins TRBV27 and TRBJ1-4, with 7 bases identical to TRBD1. With V trimmed by 8 bases and J by 4 bases, 4 bases remained unmatched. Looked up from germline, CDR1 is MNHEY and CDR2 is SMNVEV (reference sequence). This CDR3 spans 13 amino acids. CDR3 bases: TGTGCCAGCCGGGGACAGTATAATGAAAAACTGTTTTTT. It is translated as CASRGQYNEKLFF.

The sample holds one count of this clone. This CDR3 reads CASSSGTGNSYEQYF. As DNA, the CDR3 is TGTGCCAGCAGTTCCGGGACAGGTAACTCCTACGAGCAGTACTTC. The chain has TRBV6-5 and TRBJ2-7; TRBD1 agrees at 8 bases. The CDR3 totals 15 residues. The ends lost 4 bases at V and 0 bases at J; junction bases unmatched: 5. Germline V CDR1 and CDR2: MNHEY, SVGAGI.

This clone was detected once. The chain employs TRBV7-2 and TRBJ2-7; possible D gene TRBD1, 6 bases. V was clipped by 1 base and J by 2 bases, with 21 bases between them. The germline V gene has CDR1 SGHTA and CDR2 FQGNSA. This CDR3 is built from 18 residues. The CDR3 region is CASSLVLAGRGLPYEQYF. The CDR3 region has the DNA TGTGCCAGCAGCTTAGTTCTAGCCGGCAGGGGCCTCCCCTACGAGCAGTACTTC.

The chain uses TRBV6-1 and TRBJ2-3; D is perhaps TRBD2 (7 bases). CDR1 and CDR2 (germline): MNHNS, SASEGT. Trimming took 10 bases from V and 4 from J, leaving 15 bases between them. CDR3 length equals 13 residues. CDR3 DNA sequence: TGTGCCACGGGGGCAGGGAGGGCAGATACGCAGTATTTT. Amino acid sequence: CATGAGRADTQYF.

J is TRBJ1-3 and V is TRBV7-8; D is unclear. V was shortened by 0 bases and J by 3 bases, with 6 bases between the two germline ends. Per germline, CDR1 SGHVS and CDR2 FQNEAQ. The CDR3 loop spans 14 amino acids. The CDR3 loop is CASSLAGSGNTIYF. CDR3 in DNA: TGTGCCAGCAGCTTAGCAGGGAGTGGAAACACCATATATTTT.

This chain uses TRBV5-4 with TRBJ1-2, with 8 bases that match TRBD1. CDR1 is SGHNT and CDR2 is YYREEE in the germline V gene (reference sequence). CDR3 size: 15 residues. Trimming removed 4 bases from V and 8 bases from J; junction bases left unmatched: 13. CDR3 sequence (DNA): TGTGCCAGCAGCGCTCGACAGGGGCGAAGGGGAGGCTACACCTTC. Translated, it gives CASSARQGRRGGYTF.

V usage is TRBV18 and J usage is TRBJ1-1, with D unresolved. The CDR3 spans 15 residues. The V and J ends lost 6 bases and 0 bases respectively, with 14 bases between them. Germline V CDR1 and CDR2: KGHSH, LQKENI. The CDR3 loop is CASSPAGSLNTEAFF. CDR3 nucleotide sequence: TGTGCCAGCTCTCCGGCGGGGAGCCTGAACACTGAAGCTTTCTTT.

Worth noting for this clone: The junction differs from germline at one of its ends, possibly a read error. This sequence joins TRBV6-1 and TRBJ2-3, with D uncertain. Per the germline V gene, CDR1 is MNHNS and CDR2 is SASEGT. The CDR3 length is 14 residues. This CDR3 reads CKTGRNTLADTQYF. CDR3 in DNA: TGCAAAACCGGACGGAACACCCTGGCAGATACGCAGTATTTT.

This rearrangement joins TRBV10-1 to TRBJ2-5; 10 bases are a match to TRBD2. This CDR3 is 15 amino acids long. With V trimmed by 0 bases and J by 3 bases, 1 base remained unmatched. CDR1 and CDR2 from the germline V gene are WNHNN and SYGVQD (reference sequence). Written as DNA, the CDR3 is TGCGCCAGCAGTGAGTCTACTAGCGGGGAAGAGACCCAGTACTTC. This gives the protein CASSESTSGEETQYF.

V and J are TRBV27 and TRBJ2-3; D call uncertain. The length of the CDR3 is 13 residues. CDR1 is MNHEY, CDR2 SMNVEV, per germline (reference sequence). The V and J ends lost 4 bases and 7 bases respectively, with 12 bases between them. The CDR3 DNA reads TGTGCCAGCAGTTCGATGTTGGGGTATACGCAGTATTTT. It yields the protein CASSSMLGYTQYF.

The chain uses TRBV27 and TRBJ1-1; 7 bases match TRBD1. Trimming cost V 6 bases and J 5 bases; bases outside gene matches: 6. Germline CDR1 reads MNHEY; CDR2 reads SMNVEV (reference sequence). The CDR3 is made up of 13 amino acids. Written as DNA, the CDR3 is TGTGCCAGCAGCTGGCTGGGACAGACTGAAGCTTTCTTT. This encodes CASSWLGQTEAFF.

The chain joins TRBV29-1 to TRBJ2-7; 7 positions agree with TRBD2. V lost 4 bases and J lost 8; bases outside the gene matches: 5. The CDR3 spans 11 residues. Germline V gives CDR1 SQVTM, CDR2 ANQGSEA. The CDR3 loop is CSVGLAFKQYF. The CDR3, as DNA: TGCAGCGTTGGACTAGCATTCAAGCAGTACTTC.